Presented here are 17 T cell receptor beta chains from one specimen sequenced in a study of blood T cells in healthy people across ages. Primers used in a second PCR of about 6 to 11 cycles were a sample-barcoded 5' primer and a J-beta primer mix. Using its own MiXCR run on the 5' RACE reads, TCRdb lists one record per CDR3 protein. The sample contains about 970,000 distinct CDR3 sequences, 51% of which appear only once. Specimen: blood. These receptors came from a woman aged 55-75 years in good health.

This clonotype has a handful of counts. This sequence joins TRBV12-3 or TRBV12-4 and TRBJ2-7; D might be TRBD1 or TRBD2, each matching 5 bases. Between the trimmed V and J ends, which lost 8 bases and 2 bases, there was a span of 16 bases. CDR3 length: 14 residues. CDR3 nucleotides: TGTGCCAGCGGCCGGGACGGAAACCCCTACGAGCAGTACTTC. Protein sequence: CASGRDGNPYEQYF.

The chain uses TRBV2 and TRBJ2-1; D is tentatively TRBD1 or TRBD2 (5 bases each). Trimming removed 5 bases at V and 4 bases at J, with 12 bases between. The CDR3 sequence is 14 residues long. Germline assignment: CDR1 SNHLY and CDR2 FYNNEI. As DNA, the CDR3 is TGTGCCAGCAGTCCGGGACCAAGATACAATGAGCAGTTCTTC. It translates to CASSPGPRYNEQFF.

This chain connects TRBV5-1 to TRBJ2-1; 9 bases line up with TRBD2. TRBJ2-7 explains the end of the DNA better; the J call may be wrong. Germline lookup yields CDR1 SGHRS and CDR2 YFSETQ. There are 20 residues in the CDR3. This chain's CDR3 is CASSLGTRRGASGDYNEQYF. CDR3 nucleotide sequence: TGCGCCAGCAGCTTGGGAACTCGAAGGGGGGCTAGCGGGGACTACAATGAGCAGTACTTC.

This clonotype was seen a few times. This rearrangement joins TRBV20-1 to TRBJ2-7; 7 bases are a match to TRBD1. V lost 1 base to trimming and J lost 6 bases; unmatched junction nucleotides: 12. Germline V gene data show CDR1 as DFQATT and CDR2 as SNEGSKA (reference sequence). CDR3 length: 15 residues. Here the CDR3 DNA reads TGCAGTGCTAGAGTGACAGGGCAATACTATCCCGAGCAGTACTTC. Its translation: CSARVTGQYYPEQYF.

This clonotype was counted a few times. J is TRBJ2-5 and V is TRBV6-6; D may be TRBD1 (6 bases). There are 14 residues in the CDR3. Trimming stripped 6 bases from V and 2 bases from J, with 13 bases between. Germline-derived CDR1 and CDR2 are MNHNY and SVGAGI (reference sequence). The CDR3 DNA sequence: TGTGCCAGCAGCCAGGGACACGGGCAAGAGACCCAGTACTTC. This gives the protein CASSQGHGQETQYF.

The sample holds a few counts of this clonotype. V gene TRBV2 combines with J gene TRBJ2-1, with 11 bases that match TRBD2. This CDR3 is built from 16 residues. Per the germline V gene, CDR1 is SNHLY and CDR2 is FYNNEI. Trimming cost V 10 bases and J 6 bases; bases outside gene matches: 14. The CDR3 region is CAILGASGRSGNEQFF. CDR3 sequence (DNA): TGTGCCATCTTGGGGGCTAGCGGGAGGTCCGGCAATGAGCAGTTCTTC.

The CDR3: CASSLVDRGAFGGYTF. CDR3 bases: TGTGCCAGCAGTTTAGTTGACCGCGGGGCGTTCGGAGGCTACACCTTC. This chain connects TRBV6-2 or TRBV6-3 to TRBJ1-2; TRBD1 might be the D (5 bases). Germline V CDR1 and CDR2: MNHEY, SVGEGT. The CDR3 spans 16 residues. The ends were cut back, 4 bases at V and 8 bases at J, with 23 bases in the middle.

V gene TRBV15 combines with J gene TRBJ2-5, with D possibly TRBD2 on 5 matching bases. This CDR3 is built from 13 residues. Trimming removed 3 bases from V and 4 bases from J, with 9 bases in between. CDR1 is LNHNV and CDR2 is YYDKDF in the germline V gene (reference sequence). DNA of the CDR3: TGTGCCACCAGCAGCCTGGCGGGAGAGACCCAGTACTTC. Amino acid sequence: CATSSLAGETQYF.

This chain links TRBV27 with TRBJ1-2; the D gene is possibly TRBD1 (5 bases). Germline CDR1 and CDR2: MNHEY and SMNVEV (reference sequence). The CDR3 contains 13 residues. Between the trimmed V and J ends, which lost 3 bases and 6 bases, there was a span of 11 bases. The CDR3 loop reads CASSFPGADGYTF. The CDR3 DNA follows: TGTGCCAGCAGTTTCCCCGGGGCGGATGGCTACACCTTC.

The chain is built from TRBV21-1 and TRBJ2-7; the DNA was not used to check the table's D call, TRBD1. TRBV21-1 counts as a pseudogene. The CDR3 consists of 14 residues. The CDR3 spells CASPRQGSSYEQYF. CDR3 coding DNA: TGTGCCAGCCCGAGACAGGGTTCGTCCTACGAGCAGTACTTC.

CDR3 sequence: CASKRDQSSYNEQFF. Here the CDR3 DNA reads TGTGCCAGCAAGAGGGACCAAAGCTCCTACAATGAGCAGTTCTTC. The chain employs TRBV2 and TRBJ2-1; D is perhaps TRBD1 or TRBD2 (5 bases each). V lost 7 bases and J lost 0, with 13 bases in between. CDR1 and CDR2 (germline): SNHLY, FYNNEI. This CDR3 region has 15 residues.

The J gene is TRBJ2-5, the V gene TRBV10-3; the D gene is possibly TRBD1 (6 bases). V was cut by 10 bases and J by 5 bases, with 23 bases left in between. Germline V gene data show CDR1 as ENHRY and CDR2 as SYGVKD. The length of the CDR3 is 15 residues. The CDR3 protein is CATSLGVRDTETQYF. In nucleotides, the CDR3 is TGTGCCACCTCGCTCGGAGTCCGGGACACCGAGACCCAGTACTTC.

This clonotype was observed a few times. The V call is TRBV10-3, the J call TRBJ2-5; no reliable D call. V lost 4 bases, J lost 2 bases, and 5 bases lay in between. From germline, CDR1 is ENHRY and CDR2 SYGVKD. The CDR3 is 12 amino acids. CDR3 DNA sequence: TGTGCCATCAGTGCCCCTCAAGAGACCCAGTACTTC. Translated: CAISAPQETQYF.

This chain connects TRBV3-1 to TRBJ1-6; the D is unclear. The CDR3 runs 12 residues. V was cut by 1 base and J by 8 bases, with 3 bases left in between. Germline V gene sequence: CDR1 LGHDT, CDR2 YNNKEL (reference sequence). CDR3 nucleotides: TGTGCCAGCAGCCAAGGCCATTCACCCCTCCACTTT. Translated: CASSQGHSPLHF.

J is TRBJ1-4 and V is TRBV28; D perhaps matches TRBD1 (5 bases). V lost 4 bases, J lost 10 bases, and 10 bases lay in between. This CDR3 comprises 12 residues. In germline, CDR1 is MDHEN, CDR2 SYDVKM. The CDR3: CASSWQGVKLFF. CDR3 nucleotides: TGTGCCAGCAGTTGGCAGGGTGTAAAACTGTTTTTT. The variable domain in full, with the rest retrieved from reference TRBV28 and TRBJ1-4, is DVKVTQSSRYLVKRTGEKVFLECVQDMDHENMFWYRQDPGLGLRLIYFSYDVKMKEKGDIPEGYSVSREKKERFSLILESASTNQTSMYLCASSWQGVKLFFGSGTQLSVL.

CDR3 loop: CASSSGQGTIYEQYF. CDR3 coding DNA: TGTGCCAGCAGCTCCGGACAGGGGACAATCTACGAGCAGTACTTC. This rearrangement joins TRBV11-2 to TRBJ2-7; TRBD1 aligns across 9 bases. The CDR3 totals 15 residues. Trimming removed 4 bases from V and 3 bases from J; junction bases left unmatched: 7. Per germline, CDR1 SGHAT and CDR2 FQNNGV.

This chain connects TRBV7-9 to TRBJ2-5; D is perhaps TRBD2 (6 bases). Trimming shortened V by 3 bases and J by 3 bases, and 11 bases separated the two germline ends. The germline V gene has CDR1 SEHNR and CDR2 FQNEAQ (reference sequence). The CDR3 sequence is 14 residues long. The CDR3 DNA is TGTGCCAGCAGCTTGGGGACTGCCGAAGAGACCCAGTACTTC. Its protein is CASSLGTAEETQYF.